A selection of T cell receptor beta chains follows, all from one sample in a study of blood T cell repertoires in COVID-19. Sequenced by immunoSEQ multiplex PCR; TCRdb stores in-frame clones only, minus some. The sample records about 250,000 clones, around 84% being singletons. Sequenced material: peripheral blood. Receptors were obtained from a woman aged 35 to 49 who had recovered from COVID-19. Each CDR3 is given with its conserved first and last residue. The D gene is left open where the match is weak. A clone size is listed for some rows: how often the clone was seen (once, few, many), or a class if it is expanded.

TGTGCCAGCAGCCAAGCAGGCAGAAACACTGAAGCTTTCTTT CASSQAGRNTEAFF TRBV3-1/TRBV3-2 NA TRBJ1-1 NA
TGCGCCAGCAGCCAAGATCTGGACAGGGGGACCTACGAGCAGTACTTC CASSQDLDRGTYEQYF TRBV4-1 TRBD1 TRBJ2-7 NA
TGTGCCAGCAGTTTACGAACAGGGTCCCCTTTATCTGGGGCCAACGTCCTGACTTTC CASSLRTGSPLSGANVLTF TRBV28 NA TRBJ2-6 NA
TGTGCCAGCAGTTACAACACCGCCGACACCATATATTTT CASSYNTADTIYF TRBV6-6 NA TRBJ1-3 NA
TGTGCCAGCAGCCCCCTGAGGACAAACTCCACAACTAATGAAAAACTGTTTTTT CASSPLRTNSTTNEKLFF TRBV28 NA TRBJ1-4 NA
TGTGCCAGCAGTTTGGGGGCAGGGAACTATGGCTACACCTTC CASSLGAGNYGYTF TRBV27 NA TRBJ1-2 NA
TGTGCCAGCAGTGAGCAGGGACAGGGTCAATATGGCTACACCTTC CASSEQGQGQYGYTF TRBV6-1 TRBD1 TRBJ1-2 NA
TGCGCCAGCAGCTGGGGGGACCTCCACCCCTACAATGAGCAGTTCTTC CASSWGDLHPYNEQFF TRBV5-1 NA TRBJ2-1 NA
TGTGCCAGCAGTTTGGTAGTTGCAGGTACGCAGTATTTT CASSLVVAGTQYF TRBV27 NA TRBJ2-3 few
TGCGCCAGCAGCTTGGATGGACAGGCGAACACTGAAGCTTTCTTT CASSLDGQANTEAFF TRBV5-1 TRBD1 TRBJ1-1 NA
TGTGCCAGCAGCTTAGAACTAGCTTCCTACAATGAGCAGTTCTTC CASSLELASYNEQFF TRBV7-9 NA TRBJ2-1 NA
TGTGCCAGCAGCGAGGTCGGAAGAGGGCGCGACACCATATATTTT CASSEVGRGRDTIYF TRBV6-5 NA TRBJ1-3 NA
TGCGCCAGCAGCCAGACAGGGGCATCTGATGCTGAAGCTTTCTTT CASSQTGASDAEAFF TRBV5-1 TRBD1 TRBJ1-1 NA
TGTGCCAGCAGACGCGAAGCGGGGGGTACATCCTACGAGCAGTACTTC CASRREAGGTSYEQYF TRBV27 TRBD2 TRBJ2-7 NA
TGTGCCAGCAGTCCCGGGGGCACTGAAGCTTTCTTT CASSPGGTEAFF TRBV6-5 NA TRBJ1-1 few
TGTGCCAGCAGTTACGGACTAGCAGCCTCGAATGAGCAGTTCTTC CASSYGLAASNEQFF TRBV7-3 TRBD2 TRBJ2-1 NA
TGTGCCAGCACCGCTTGGACTGAAAACATTCAGTACTTC CASTAWTENIQYF TRBV12-3/TRBV12-4 NA TRBJ2-4 NA
TGTGCCAGCTCACAAGGGGCCAACTATGGCTACACCTTC CASSQGANYGYTF TRBV18 NA TRBJ1-2 NA